These 12 T cell receptor beta chains originate from one sample sequenced in a study of beta chain features in type 1 diabetes. Investigators reverse transcribed all isolated RNA, so they sequenced expressed TCRB transcripts. The data were produced by immunoSEQ multiplex PCR, yet TCRdb's version contains in-frame clones alone and is incomplete. The sample yields more than 300,000 clones, over 9% seen once. These receptors' targets are unknown. The study's findings and limits: All four CD4+ subsets of Type 1 diabetes patients contained TCRB CDR3s that were moderately but significantly shorter.

The sample taken for sequencing was central memory CD4+ T cells from blood. These TCRs come from a man aged 30-40 years with type 1 diabetes.

The rearrangement joins TRBV10-3 to TRBJ1-5; D ambiguous. Germline values: CDR1 ENHRY, CDR2 SYGVKD. Trimming pared 3 bases from V and 1 base from J, leaving 13 bases between. This CDR3 region has 16 residues. The CDR3 spells CAISEGGQTSNQPQHF. The CDR3 DNA reads TGTGCCATCAGTGAAGGAGGGCAGACAAGCAATCAGCCCCAGCATTTT.

J is TRBJ2-7 and V is TRBV6-1; TRBD2 matches 7 bases. The germline V gene has CDR1 MNHNS and CDR2 SASEGT. The V segment lost 7 bases and the J segment 4 bases; nucleotides outside the gene matches: 10. CDR3 length equals 14 residues. This CDR3 reads CASIGGSVGYEQYF. CDR3 in DNA: TGTGCCAGCATCGGCGGGAGTGTGGGGTACGAGCAGTACTTC.

Only a few counts were recorded for this clone. The chain employs TRBV6-1 and TRBJ1-4; no firm D call. CDR1 is MNHNS, CDR2 SASEGT, per germline. CDR3 length equals 13 residues. With 1 base removed from V and 8 bases from J, the gap between germline ends came to 8 bases. CDR3 region: CASSEVWEEKLFF. As DNA, the CDR3 is TGTGCCAGCAGTGAAGTATGGGAGGAAAAACTGTTTTTT.

The chain carries TRBV14 and TRBJ2-7; 10 bases match TRBD2. Germline V gives CDR1 SGHDN, CDR2 FVKESK. This CDR3 spans 15 amino acids. With V trimmed by 3 bases and J by 2 bases, 4 bases remained unmatched. DNA of the CDR3: TGTGCCAGCAGCCAGGGACTAGCGCCAACCTACGAGCAGTACTTC. Translating gives CASSQGLAPTYEQYF.

This chain links TRBV30 with TRBJ2-1; D unclear. Per germline, CDR1 GTSNPN and CDR2 SVGIG (reference sequence). Trimming left V 4 bases short and J 0 bases short, with 7 bases between. This CDR3 contains 13 residues. The chain's CDR3 is CAWTWGSYNEQFF. The CDR3 nucleotides are TGTGCCTGGACCTGGGGCTCCTACAATGAGCAGTTCTTC.

This clone was seen more than once but under ten times. V gene TRBV6-5 combines with J gene TRBJ2-2, with D tentatively TRBD2 (5 bases). Germline values: CDR1 MNHEY, CDR2 SVGAGI. V was shortened by 6 bases and J by 2 bases, with 13 bases between the two germline ends. This CDR3 contains 15 residues. CDR3 coding DNA: TGTGCCAGCAGCCCTTGGACTGCCAACACCGGGGAGCTGTTTTTT. The encoded protein is CASSPWTANTGELFF.

Many counts were recorded for this clone. This specimen includes other DNA sequences encoding the same CDR3. The chain couples TRBV7-3 to TRBJ2-3; D remains ambiguous. This CDR3 contains 16 residues. The germline CDR1 and CDR2 sequences are SGHTA and FQGTGA. Trimming pared 1 base from V and 2 bases from J, leaving 13 bases between. CDR3 sequence (DNA): TGTGCCAGCAGCTTAAGGGGTGGAGCGCCCACAGATACGCAGTATTTT. Translated: CASSLRGGAPTDTQYF.

This clone turned up a few times. This rearrangement joins TRBV7-2 to TRBJ2-5; the match to TRBD2 covers 11 bases. The length of the CDR3 is 15 residues. Unmatched junction bases numbered 0, after V lost 1 base and J lost 2 bases. Germline values: CDR1 SGHTA, CDR2 FQGNSA. DNA of the CDR3: TGTGCCAGCAGCTTAGGACTAGCGGGACAAGAGACCCAGTACTTC. Translating it yields CASSLGLAGQETQYF.

The V and J genes are TRBV27 and TRBJ2-2; D possibly corresponds to TRBD2 (6 bases). CDR1 and CDR2 from the germline V gene are MNHEY and SMNVEV (reference sequence). V was trimmed by 4 bases and J by 7 bases, leaving 34 bases between them. The CDR3 extends over 21 amino acids. The CDR3 DNA reads as TGTGCCAGCAGTTCCCCGGGGTCTCGGTCAGGTCGGGGGTGGCTTGACGGGGAGCTGTTTTTT. As protein: CASSSPGSRSGRGWLDGELFF.

The chain couples TRBV4-1 to TRBJ2-7; 7 bases agree with TRBD2. The CDR3 totals 15 residues. Germline values: CDR1 MGHRA, CDR2 YSYEKL. V shed 0 bases, J shed 3 bases, and the junction held 5 bases outside the gene matches. In DNA, the CDR3 is TGCGCCAGCAGCCAAGAGGGCGGGAGCCACTACGAGCAGTACTTC. Encoded protein: CASSQEGGSHYEQYF.

CDR3 sequence: CASSEVRESGELFF. In DNA, the CDR3 is TGTGCCAGCAGTGAGGTCAGGGAGTCCGGGGAGCTGTTTTTT. The chain is built from TRBV6-4 and TRBJ2-2; D tentatively reads TRBD1 or TRBD2 (5 bases each). Trimming took 3 bases from V and 6 from J, leaving 11 bases between them. The CDR3 runs to 14 residues. The germline gives CDR1 MRHNA, CDR2 SNTAGT.

The J gene is TRBJ2-1, the V gene TRBV28; D is unresolved. Trimming left V 10 bases short and J 0 bases short, with 13 bases between. Germline V gene data show CDR1 as MDHEN and CDR2 as SYDVKM. The CDR3 is made up of 14 amino acids. The CDR3 DNA reads as TGTGCCACGTTATCCCCGAGCTCCTACAATGAGCAGTTCTTC. As protein: CATLSPSSYNEQFF.